This T cell receptor (beta chain) was found in a study of T cell responses to AZD1222 COVID-19 vaccine. The wider study: Second doses at about 4 or about 12 weeks were pooled.

Findings of the study overall: Samples come after the peak T cell response, not at day 14.

The junction had 4 bases not matched to a gene; V was cut back by 8 bases and J by 1 base. Germline V gene sequence: CDR1 MNHEY, CDR2 SVGAGI. The CDR3 has 13 residues. As regards this clone: Its antigen is undetermined.

TCRdb's copy holds only in-frame clones and misses some; the assay was immunoSEQ multiplex PCR. The data show approximately 74,000 clones, with 70% to 90% seen just once and 2.5% held by the top ten. The sample was peripheral blood, taken on day 0 of AZD1222 vaccination. The TCR was taken from an adult in good health. This sequence joins TRBV6-5 and TRBJ1-1; 7 nucleotides agree with TRBD1. The CDR3: CASVRQGNTEAFF. CDR3 in DNA: TGTGCCAGCGTCCGACAGGGGAACACTGAAGCTTTCTTT.